This entry lists 26 T cell receptor beta chains sequenced from one sample in a study of cytomegalovirus exposure and HLA in healthy donors. PCR involved 60 Vbeta and 13 Jbeta primers. Generated by immunoSEQ multiplex PCR, the TCRdb table keeps only in-frame clones and is missing some. Found here are 170,000 or so clones, roughly 84% of them singletons; the top ten hold approximately 1.9%. The sample taken for sequencing was PBMCs. All receptors come from a man aged 18 to 30 in good health and CMV-seronegative.

V usage is TRBV7-3 and J usage is TRBJ1-6; TRBD1 aligns across 7 bases. This CDR3 region has 13 residues. The V gene's germline CDR1 is SGHTA and CDR2 FQGTGA. J was trimmed by 15 bases and V by 5 bases; bases with no gene match: 10. The CDR3 sequence is CASSPTRDSLLHF. The CDR3 bases are TGTGCCAGCAGCCCTACCCGGGACAGCCTCCTCCACTTT.

The rearrangement links TRBV27 to TRBJ2-7; tentatively, D is TRBD2 (7 bases). This CDR3 has 15 residues. V was pared by 7 bases and J by 6 bases, with 22 bases between. CDR1 and CDR2 from the germline V gene are MNHEY and SMNVEV (reference sequence). The CDR3 sequence: CASTLLGAGRGEQYF. CDR3 nucleotide sequence: TGTGCCAGCACTCTTTTGGGGGCAGGGAGGGGCGAGCAGTACTTC.

The genes are TRBV5-8 and TRBJ2-7, with 8 bases aligning to TRBD2. Per germline, CDR1 SGHTS and CDR2 YDEGEE. The V gene end was trimmed by 1 base and the J gene end by 2 bases; junction bases not matched to a gene: 2. The length of the CDR3 is 14 residues. CDR3 sequence (DNA): TGTGCCAGCAGCTTGCCGCGGGGGGCCTACGAGCAGTACTTC. Translation gives CASSLPRGAYEQYF.

The CDR3 DNA is TGCGCCAGCAGTACCGGGACAGGGACGGATGAAGCTTTCTTT. Its protein product is CASSTGTGTDEAFF. The rearrangement uses TRBV10-1 and TRBJ1-1, with 9 positions matching TRBD1. Trimming cost V 5 bases and J 7 bases; bases outside gene matches: 8. Germline V CDR1 and CDR2: WNHNN, SYGVQD (reference sequence). The CDR3 contains 14 residues.

With respect to this clone: Other DNA sequences within the sample encode an identical CDR3. DNA of the CDR3: TGTGCCAGCAGTTACTCGAGTGGCGAGCAGTACTTC. It encodes CASSYSSGEQYF. The gene calls are TRBV6-6 and TRBJ2-7, with no clear D. Trimming took off 0 bases at V and 6 bases at J, with 6 bases between the two ends. Germline assignment: CDR1 MNHNY and CDR2 SVGAGI (reference sequence). CDR3 length: 12 residues.

The chain carries TRBV18 and TRBJ2-7, with 9 bases identical to TRBD2. CDR3 size: 16 residues. CDR1 and CDR2 from the germline V gene are KGHSH and LQKENI. J gave up 5 bases and V 0 bases, and 8 bases lay outside the gene matches. CDR3 nucleotides: TGTGCCAGCTCACCACCGAATAGGCAGCGGGAGGACGAGCAGTACTTC. This codes for CASSPPNRQREDEQYF.

The chain joins TRBV11-2 to TRBJ1-1, with 7 bases aligning to TRBD1. Germline-derived CDR1 and CDR2 are SGHAT and FQNNGV. J gave up 2 bases and V 1 base, and 7 bases lay outside the gene matches. The CDR3 loop spans 16 amino acids. In DNA form, the CDR3 reads TGTGCCAGCAGCTTAGGGACAGGTGTACTCAACACTGAAGCTTTCTTT. It encodes CASSLGTGVLNTEAFF.

This clone appeared a single time. The gene calls are TRBV7-8 and TRBJ2-1, with 8 bases lining up with TRBD1. CDR1 and CDR2 from the germline V gene are SGHVS and FQNEAQ. There are 19 residues in the CDR3. V dropped 1 base and J dropped 7; count of bases not matched to a gene: 18. The CDR3 reads CASSLVRIRRQGAKNEQFF. CDR3 in DNA: TGTGCCAGCAGCTTAGTTAGGATAAGACGGCAGGGGGCGAAGAATGAGCAGTTCTTC.

By frequency in the sample, this clone is medium-sized (0.01 to 0.1%). The V call is TRBV4-1, the J call TRBJ1-3; D possibly corresponds to TRBD1 (5 bases). This CDR3 contains 14 residues. CDR1 MGHRA and CDR2 YSYEKL come from the germline V gene. V lost 3 bases and J lost 8, with 14 bases in between. The CDR3 is CASSHLLGPDTIYF. CDR3 DNA: TGCGCCAGCAGCCATCTACTGGGGCCAGACACCATATATTTT.

This clone was seen more than once but under ten times. This chain uses TRBV10-3 with TRBJ2-1; D is possibly TRBD2 (6 bases). Germline V lookup: CDR1 ENHRY, CDR2 SYGVKD. This CDR3 contains 13 residues. Deletions cut 3 bases from V and 12 bases from J, with 15 bases between. The CDR3 nucleotides are TGTGCCATCAGTGAATCAACCCAGGGAGGGCAGTTCTTC. It is translated as CAISESTQGGQFF.

The chain joins TRBV2 to TRBJ1-1, with D tentatively TRBD1 (6 bases). V was trimmed by 0 bases and J by 1 base, leaving 9 bases between them. This CDR3 contains 15 residues. The germline V gene encodes CDR1 SNHLY and CDR2 FYNNEI. This CDR3 is CASSEAGGGNTEAFF. CDR3 nucleotide sequence: TGTGCCAGCAGTGAAGCGGGAGGGGGGAACACTGAAGCTTTCTTT.

The V and J genes are TRBV2 and TRBJ2-7; possible D gene TRBD2, 6 bases. There are 13 residues in the CDR3. Germline lookup yields CDR1 SNHLY and CDR2 FYNNEI. V was trimmed by 11 bases and J by 9 bases, leaving 23 bases between them. The CDR3 here is CAGSGEKLVRQYF. Here the CDR3 DNA reads TGTGCCGGGTCGGGGGAGAAACTAGTCCGGCAGTACTTC.

The rearrangement joins TRBV2 to TRBJ2-2, with a possible D match to TRBD1 (6 bases). V was shortened by 1 base and J by 8 bases, with 14 bases between the two germline ends. There are 15 residues in the CDR3. Per the germline V gene, CDR1 is SNHLY and CDR2 is FYNNEI. CDR3 loop: CASSEGGGVLGELFF. In DNA, the CDR3 is TGTGCCAGCAGTGAAGGAGGGGGAGTACTTGGGGAGCTGTTTTTT.

The chain carries TRBV6-6 and TRBJ1-2, with 7 nucleotides matching TRBD1. V shed 5 bases and J 3 bases; nucleotides not matched to a gene: 3. The CDR3 runs 13 residues. Germline V CDR1 and CDR2: MNHNY, SVGAGI (reference sequence). The CDR3 bases are TGTGCCAGCAGTCGGGACAGCTACTATGGCTACACCTTC. Its translation is CASSRDSYYGYTF.

The chain carries TRBV27 and TRBJ2-5, with D perhaps TRBD2 (7 bases). This CDR3 spans 14 amino acids. Germline CDR1 reads MNHEY; CDR2 reads SMNVEV (reference sequence). Trimming removed 2 bases from V and 4 bases from J, with 11 bases in between. The CDR3 nucleotides are TGTGCCAGCAGTTTAGTGGGGGGGCGAGAGACCCAGTACTTC. Protein sequence: CASSLVGGRETQYF.

The chain combines TRBV6-5 with TRBJ2-5, with D tentatively TRBD2 (5 bases). CDR1 MNHEY and CDR2 SVGAGI come from the germline V gene. The CDR3 sequence is 15 residues long. V lost 0 bases and J lost 5, with 13 bases in between. The CDR3 protein is CASSYSLGRGETQYF. CDR3 DNA: TGTGCCAGCAGTTACTCGTTAGGGAGAGGGGAGACCCAGTACTTC.

Note on this clone: The junction departs from the called germline gene at one end, perhaps through a read error. CDR3 region: CASSPSTGVVLF. The CDR3 DNA is TGTGCCAGCAGCCCGTCGACAGGGGTAGTTCTCTTC. The chain is built from TRBV7-9 and TRBJ2-7, with 8 bases that match TRBD1. Germline loops: CDR1 SEHNR, CDR2 FQNEAQ (reference sequence). This CDR3 contains 12 residues.

This clone has only one observation. The junction does not match germline at one end; this may be a read error. This chain connects TRBV7-9 to TRBJ1-1; the D gene is possibly TRBD1 (5 bases). The CDR3 length is 14 residues. From germline, CDR1 is SEHNR and CDR2 FQNEAQ (reference sequence). The CDR3 reads CSSSLGQGNTEAFF. In nucleotides, the CDR3 is TGTTCCAGCAGCTTAGGTCAGGGGAACACTGAAGCTTTCTTT.

In this sample, this clone turned up a few times. CDR3 residues: CASSPQNNEQFF. In DNA, the CDR3 is TGTGCCAGCAGCCCCCAGAACAATGAGCAGTTCTTC. The chain has TRBV9 and TRBJ2-1, with D hard to call. The V end lost 4 bases, the J end lost 5 bases, and 7 bases lay between the germline ends. In germline, CDR1 is SGDLS, CDR2 YYNGEE. This CDR3 contains 12 residues.

V gene TRBV5-1 combines with J gene TRBJ2-7, with D unresolved. Germline CDR1 SGHRS, CDR2 YFSETQ. V was clipped by 0 bases and J by 0 bases, with 10 bases between them. The CDR3 has 15 amino acids. CDR3 amino acids: CASSLVPGDSYEQYF. CDR3 nucleotide sequence: TGCGCCAGCAGCTTGGTTCCGGGTGACTCCTACGAGCAGTACTTC.

A single count supports this clone. This chain uses TRBV19 with TRBJ1-1; D is uncertain. This CDR3 has 12 residues. With 5 bases removed from V and 1 base from J, the gap between germline ends came to 5 bases. The V gene's germline CDR1 is LNHDA and CDR2 SQIVND (reference sequence). CDR3 in DNA: TGTGCCAGTAGTTATAGGAACACTGAAGCTTTCTTT. This codes for CASSYRNTEAFF.

V and J are TRBV5-1 and TRBJ2-7, with 7 nucleotides matching TRBD1. With 4 bases clipped from V and 2 bases from J, the junction kept 12 bases outside the gene matches. The CDR3 covers 16 residues. Looked up from germline, CDR1 is SGHRS and CDR2 is YFSETQ. The CDR3 loop is CASSPSDREHPYEQYF. CDR3 DNA sequence: TGCGCCAGCAGCCCCTCAGACAGGGAACATCCCTACGAGCAGTACTTC.

CDR3 in DNA: TGTGCCAGCAGCTTAGCGAACGGGTTTCAGGGCACCGGGGAGCTGTTTTTT. This gives the protein CASSLANGFQGTGELFF. The chain combines TRBV7-7 with TRBJ2-2, with D perhaps matching TRBD1 (5 bases). V lost 0 bases, J lost 4 bases, and 15 bases lay in between. The germline V gene has CDR1 SSHAT and CDR2 FNYEAQ (reference sequence). This CDR3 spans 17 amino acids.

V usage is TRBV28 and J usage is TRBJ1-1; D is possibly TRBD1 (5 bases). CDR3 length: 13 amino acids. Germline V gene sequence: CDR1 MDHEN, CDR2 SYDVKM. V was pared by 7 bases and J by 11 bases, with 20 bases between. DNA for the CDR3: TGTGCCAGCATCAGCCCTGGGGAGGGGCCCGCTTTCTTT. Residues: CASISPGEGPAFF. The full variable domain, rest sourced from reference TRBV28 and TRBJ1-1, is DVKVTQSSRYLVKRTGEKVFLECVQDMDHENMFWYRQDPGLGLRLIYFSYDVKMKEKGDIPEGYSVSREKKERFSLILESASTNQTSMYLCASISPGEGPAFFGQGTRLTVV.

The chain couples TRBV9 to TRBJ2-6; 7 nucleotides agree with TRBD1. The ends lost 4 bases at V and 3 bases at J; junction bases unmatched: 4. In germline, CDR1 is SGDLS, CDR2 YYNGEE. The CDR3 is 15 residues long. The CDR3 region has the DNA TGTGCCAGCAGCAGGGGGCTCGGTGGGGCCAACGTCCTGACTTTC. This codes for CASSRGLGGANVLTF.

V and J are TRBV9 and TRBJ2-2, with TRBD2 matching over 7 bases. Trimming removed 0 bases from V and 6 bases from J; junction bases left unmatched: 8. Germline lookup yields CDR1 SGDLS and CDR2 YYNGEE. This CDR3 is built from 16 residues. The CDR3, as DNA: TGTGCCAGCAGCGTAGAAGGTGGGAGGGTTCCCGGGGAGCTGTTTTTT. It translates to CASSVEGGRVPGELFF.